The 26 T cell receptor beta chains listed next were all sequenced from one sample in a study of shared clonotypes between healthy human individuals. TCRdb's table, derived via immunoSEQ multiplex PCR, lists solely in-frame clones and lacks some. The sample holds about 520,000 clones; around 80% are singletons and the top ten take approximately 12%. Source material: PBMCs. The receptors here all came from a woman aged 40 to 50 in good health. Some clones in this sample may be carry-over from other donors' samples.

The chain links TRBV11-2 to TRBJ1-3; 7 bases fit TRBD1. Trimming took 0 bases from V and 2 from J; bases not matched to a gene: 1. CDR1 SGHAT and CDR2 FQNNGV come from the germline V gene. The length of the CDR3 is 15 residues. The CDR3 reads CASSLEQGAGNTIYF. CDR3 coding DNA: TGTGCCAGCAGCTTAGAGCAGGGGGCTGGAAACACCATATATTTT.

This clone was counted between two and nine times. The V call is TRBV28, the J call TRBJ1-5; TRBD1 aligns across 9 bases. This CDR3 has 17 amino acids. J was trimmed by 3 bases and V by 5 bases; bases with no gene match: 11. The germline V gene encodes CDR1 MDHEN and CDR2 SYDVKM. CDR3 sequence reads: CASSSPGTGFANQPQHF. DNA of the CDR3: TGTGCCAGCAGTAGTCCCGGGACAGGGTTCGCCAATCAGCCCCAGCATTTT.

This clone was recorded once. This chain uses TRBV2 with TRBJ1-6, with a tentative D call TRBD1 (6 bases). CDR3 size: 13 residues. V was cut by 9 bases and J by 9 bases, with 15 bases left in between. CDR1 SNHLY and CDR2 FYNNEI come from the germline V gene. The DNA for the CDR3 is TGTGCCAGGCGGACAGCGATGGGTTCACCCCTCCACTTT. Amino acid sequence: CARRTAMGSPLHF.

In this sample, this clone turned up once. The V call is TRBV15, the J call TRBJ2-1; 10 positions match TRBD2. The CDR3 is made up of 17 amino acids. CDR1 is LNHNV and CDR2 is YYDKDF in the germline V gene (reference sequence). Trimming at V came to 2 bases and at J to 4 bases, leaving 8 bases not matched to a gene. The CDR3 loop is CATSRTLLAGEYNEQFF. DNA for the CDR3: TGTGCCACCAGCAGAACCCTCCTAGCGGGAGAGTACAATGAGCAGTTCTTC. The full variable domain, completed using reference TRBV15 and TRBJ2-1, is DAMVIQNPRYQVTQFGKPVTLSCSQTLNHNVMYWYQQKSSQAPKLLFHYYDKDFNNEADTPDNFQSRRPNTSFCFLDIRSPGLGDTAMYLCATSRTLLAGEYNEQFFGPGTRLTVL.

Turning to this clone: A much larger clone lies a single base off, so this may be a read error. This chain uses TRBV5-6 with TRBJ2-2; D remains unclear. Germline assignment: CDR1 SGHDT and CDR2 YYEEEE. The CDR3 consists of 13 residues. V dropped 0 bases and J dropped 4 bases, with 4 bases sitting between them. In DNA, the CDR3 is TGTGCCAGCAGCTTGGGGGTCACCGGGGAGCTGTTTTTT. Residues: CASSLGVTGELFF.

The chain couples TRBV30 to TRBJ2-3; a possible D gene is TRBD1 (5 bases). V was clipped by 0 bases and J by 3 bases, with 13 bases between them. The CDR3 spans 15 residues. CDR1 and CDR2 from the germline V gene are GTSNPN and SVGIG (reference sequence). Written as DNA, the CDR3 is TGTGCCTGGAGTGTAAGGGGTTTGTTGACAGATACGCAGTATTTT. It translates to CAWSVRGLLTDTQYF.

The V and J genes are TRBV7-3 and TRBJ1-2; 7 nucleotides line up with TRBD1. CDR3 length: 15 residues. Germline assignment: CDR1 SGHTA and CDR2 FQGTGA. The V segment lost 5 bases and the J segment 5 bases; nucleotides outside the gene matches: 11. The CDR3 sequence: CASSPDPQGTYGYTF. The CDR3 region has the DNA TGTGCCAGCAGCCCCGACCCACAGGGGACTTATGGCTACACCTTC.

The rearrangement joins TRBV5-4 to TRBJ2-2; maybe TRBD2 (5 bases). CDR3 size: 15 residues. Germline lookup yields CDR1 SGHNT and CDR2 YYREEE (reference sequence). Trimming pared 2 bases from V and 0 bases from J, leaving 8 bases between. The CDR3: CASSFRGSNTGELFF. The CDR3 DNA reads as TGTGCCAGCAGCTTTCGCGGGTCGAACACCGGGGAGCTGTTTTTT.

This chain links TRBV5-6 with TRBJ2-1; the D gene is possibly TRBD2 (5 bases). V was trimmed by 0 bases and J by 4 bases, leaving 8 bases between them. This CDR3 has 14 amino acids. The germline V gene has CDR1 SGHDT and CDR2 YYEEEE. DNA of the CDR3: TGTGCCAGCAGCTTGGGTGCGGGTTACAATGAGCAGTTCTTC. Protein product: CASSLGAGYNEQFF.

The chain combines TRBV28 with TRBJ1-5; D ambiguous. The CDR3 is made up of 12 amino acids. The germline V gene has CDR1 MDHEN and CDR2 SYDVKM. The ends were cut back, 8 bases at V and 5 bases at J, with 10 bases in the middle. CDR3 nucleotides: TGTGCCAGCGGGGTGGTAGATCAGCCCCAGCATTTT. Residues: CASGVVDQPQHF.

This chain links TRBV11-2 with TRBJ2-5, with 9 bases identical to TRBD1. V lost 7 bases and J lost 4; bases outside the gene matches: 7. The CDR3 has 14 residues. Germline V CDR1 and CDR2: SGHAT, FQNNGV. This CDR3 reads CASTPTTGGETQYF. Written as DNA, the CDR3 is TGTGCCAGCACCCCCACGACAGGGGGAGAGACCCAGTACTTC.

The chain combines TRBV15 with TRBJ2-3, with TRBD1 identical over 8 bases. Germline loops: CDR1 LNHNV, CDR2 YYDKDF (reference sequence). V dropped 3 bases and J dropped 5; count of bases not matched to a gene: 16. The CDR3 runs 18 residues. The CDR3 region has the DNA TGTGCCACCAGCAGTACTACCGAGGGAGCAGGGGGCCGAGATACGCAGTATTTT. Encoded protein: CATSSTTEGAGGRDTQYF.

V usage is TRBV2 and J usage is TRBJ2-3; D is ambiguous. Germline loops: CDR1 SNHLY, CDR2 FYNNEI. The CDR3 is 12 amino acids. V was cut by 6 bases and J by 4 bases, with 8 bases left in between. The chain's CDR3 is CASSYASDTQYF. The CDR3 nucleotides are TGTGCCAGCAGCTACGCCTCAGATACGCAGTATTTT.

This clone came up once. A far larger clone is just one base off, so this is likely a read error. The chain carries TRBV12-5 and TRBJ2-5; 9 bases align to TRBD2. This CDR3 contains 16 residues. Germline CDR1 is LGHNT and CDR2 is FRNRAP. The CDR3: CASGLVLAGVGETQHF. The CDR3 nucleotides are TGTGCTAGTGGTTTGGTATTAGCGGGAGTAGGTGAGACCCAGCACTTC.

The CDR3 reads CATGTPPYEQYF. The CDR3, as DNA: TGTGCCACCGGGACCCCACCTTACGAGCAGTACTTC. This chain links TRBV28 with TRBJ2-7; D may be TRBD1 or TRBD2 (5 bases each). Trimming stripped 10 bases from V and 4 bases from J, with 14 bases between. Germline V gives CDR1 MDHEN, CDR2 SYDVKM. The length of the CDR3 is 12 residues.

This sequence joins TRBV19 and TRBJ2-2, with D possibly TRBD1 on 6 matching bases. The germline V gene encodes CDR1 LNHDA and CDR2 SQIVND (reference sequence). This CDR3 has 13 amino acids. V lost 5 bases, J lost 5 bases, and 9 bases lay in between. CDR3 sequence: CASSRQGTGELFF. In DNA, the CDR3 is TGTGCCAGTAGTCGGCAGGGGACCGGGGAGCTGTTTTTT. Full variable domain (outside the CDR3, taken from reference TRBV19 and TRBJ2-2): DGGITQSPKYLFRKEGQNVTLSCEQNLNHDAMYWYRQDPGQGLRLIYYSQIVNDFQKGDIAEGYSVSREKKESFPLTVTSAQKNPTAFYLCASSRQGTGELFFGEGSRLTVL.

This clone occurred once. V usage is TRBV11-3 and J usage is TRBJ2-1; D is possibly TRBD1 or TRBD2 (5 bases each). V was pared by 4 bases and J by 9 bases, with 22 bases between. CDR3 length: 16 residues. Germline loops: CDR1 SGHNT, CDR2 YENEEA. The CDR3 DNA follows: TGTGCCAGCAGCTCCGGGACGGCGGCTGGGATCGGTGAGCAGTTCTTC. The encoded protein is CASSSGTAAGIGEQFF.

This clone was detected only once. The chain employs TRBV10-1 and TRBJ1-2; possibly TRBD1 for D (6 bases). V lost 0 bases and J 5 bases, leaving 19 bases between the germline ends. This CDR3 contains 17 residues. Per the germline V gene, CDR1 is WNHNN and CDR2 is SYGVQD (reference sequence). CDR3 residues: CASSESTVIGGAYGYTF. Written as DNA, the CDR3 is TGCGCCAGCAGTGAGTCGACGGTAATCGGGGGCGCATATGGCTACACCTTC.

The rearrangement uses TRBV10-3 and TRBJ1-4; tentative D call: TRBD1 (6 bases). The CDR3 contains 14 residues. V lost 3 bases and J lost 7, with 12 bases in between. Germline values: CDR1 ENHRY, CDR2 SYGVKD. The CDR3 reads CAISDQGTGEKLFF. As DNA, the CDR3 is TGTGCCATCAGTGACCAGGGGACGGGTGAAAAACTGTTTTTT.

DNA for the CDR3: TGTGCCAGCAGCTTAGCTGCAGGGGGTGGAGATACGCAGTATTTT. It codes for CASSLAAGGGDTQYF. The V call is TRBV7-3, the J call TRBJ2-3; 7 bases are a match to TRBD1. Unmatched junction bases numbered 7, after V lost 2 bases and J lost 5 bases. Per the germline V gene, CDR1 is SGHTA and CDR2 is FQGTGA. This CDR3 has 15 amino acids.

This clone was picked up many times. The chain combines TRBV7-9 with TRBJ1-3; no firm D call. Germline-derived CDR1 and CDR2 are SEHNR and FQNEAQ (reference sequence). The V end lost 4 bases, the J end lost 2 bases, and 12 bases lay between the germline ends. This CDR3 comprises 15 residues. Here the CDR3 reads CASSSSGRAGNTIYF. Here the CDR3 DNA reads TGTGCCAGCAGCTCCAGTGGGAGGGCTGGAAACACCATATATTTT.

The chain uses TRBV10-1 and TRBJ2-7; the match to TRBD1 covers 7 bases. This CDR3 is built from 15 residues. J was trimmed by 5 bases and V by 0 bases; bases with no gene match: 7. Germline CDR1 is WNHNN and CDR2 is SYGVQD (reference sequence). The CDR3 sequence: CASSESRTGGNEQYF. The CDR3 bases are TGCGCCAGCAGTGAGTCGCGGACAGGTGGGAACGAGCAGTACTTC.

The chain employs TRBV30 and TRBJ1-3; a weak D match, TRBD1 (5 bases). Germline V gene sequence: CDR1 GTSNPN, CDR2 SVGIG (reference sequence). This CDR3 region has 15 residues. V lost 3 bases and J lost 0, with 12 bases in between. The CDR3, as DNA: TGTGCCTGGAGCCAGGGTCCTAGCTCTGGAAACACCATATATTTT. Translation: CAWSQGPSSGNTIYF.

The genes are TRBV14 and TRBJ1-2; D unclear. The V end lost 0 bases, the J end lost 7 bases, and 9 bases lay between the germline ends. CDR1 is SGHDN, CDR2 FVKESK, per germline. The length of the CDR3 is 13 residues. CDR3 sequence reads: CASSQDRESGYTF. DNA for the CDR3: TGTGCCAGCAGCCAAGATCGGGAGAGTGGCTACACCTTC.

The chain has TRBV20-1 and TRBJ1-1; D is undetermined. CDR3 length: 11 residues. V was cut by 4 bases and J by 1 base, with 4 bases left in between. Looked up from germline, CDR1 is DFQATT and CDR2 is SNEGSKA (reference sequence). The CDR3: CSAIRNTEAFF. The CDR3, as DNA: TGCAGTGCTATTAGGAACACTGAAGCTTTCTTT.

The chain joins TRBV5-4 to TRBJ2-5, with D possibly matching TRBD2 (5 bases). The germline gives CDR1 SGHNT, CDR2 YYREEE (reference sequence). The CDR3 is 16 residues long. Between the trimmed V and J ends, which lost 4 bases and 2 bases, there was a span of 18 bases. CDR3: CASSPAVGVVQETQYF. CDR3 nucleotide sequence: TGTGCCAGCAGCCCCGCTGTCGGGGTTGTACAAGAGACCCAGTACTTC.